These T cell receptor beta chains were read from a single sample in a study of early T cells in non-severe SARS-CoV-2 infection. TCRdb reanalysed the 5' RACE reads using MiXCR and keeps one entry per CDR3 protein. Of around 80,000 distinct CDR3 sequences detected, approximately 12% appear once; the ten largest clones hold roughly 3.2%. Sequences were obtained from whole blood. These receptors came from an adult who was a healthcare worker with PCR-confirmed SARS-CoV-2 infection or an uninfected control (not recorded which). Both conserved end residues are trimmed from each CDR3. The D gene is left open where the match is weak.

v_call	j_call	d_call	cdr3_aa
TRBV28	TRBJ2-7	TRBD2	ASSLGTTSYEQY
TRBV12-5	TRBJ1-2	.	ASDHLTDNYGYT
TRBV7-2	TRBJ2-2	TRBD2	ASARDSGRVSTGELF
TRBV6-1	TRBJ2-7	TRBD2	ASSVLAGAGEQY
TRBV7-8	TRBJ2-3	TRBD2	ASSSGGGRADTQY
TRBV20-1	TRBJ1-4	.	SARRGNNEKLF
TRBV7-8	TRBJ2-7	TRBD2	ASSYGTSATYEQY
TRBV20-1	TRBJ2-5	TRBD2	SARDTGGSGTKETQY
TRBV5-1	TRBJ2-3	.	ASSLGGEYTDTQY
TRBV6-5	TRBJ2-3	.	ARITDTQY